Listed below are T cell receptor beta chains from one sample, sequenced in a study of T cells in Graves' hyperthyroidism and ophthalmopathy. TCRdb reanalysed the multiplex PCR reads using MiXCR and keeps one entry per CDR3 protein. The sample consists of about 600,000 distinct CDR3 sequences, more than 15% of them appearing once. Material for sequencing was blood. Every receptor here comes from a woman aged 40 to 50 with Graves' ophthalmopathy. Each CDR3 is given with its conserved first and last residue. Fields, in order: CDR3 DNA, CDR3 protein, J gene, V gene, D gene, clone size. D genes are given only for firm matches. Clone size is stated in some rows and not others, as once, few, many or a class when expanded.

CDR3nt: TGTGCCAGCAGCTTAAGGTCAGGGATATCTGGAAACACCATATATTTT
CDR3aa: CASSLRSGISGNTIYF
j_gene: TRBJ1-3
v_gene: TRBV11-2
d_gene: NA
abundance: few

CDR3nt: TGTGCCTGGAATCAGGGGATGGGGAACACTGAAGCTTTCTTT
CDR3aa: CAWNQGMGNTEAFF
j_gene: TRBJ1-1
v_gene: TRBV30
d_gene: NA
abundance: many

CDR3nt: TGTGCCAGCAGCGGGACAGGGGTTGGAAACACCATATATTTT
CDR3aa: CASSGTGVGNTIYF
j_gene: TRBJ1-3
v_gene: TRBV6-1
d_gene: TRBD1
abundance: few

CDR3nt: TGCAGTGCCCTTATGGGACAGGGCGAATTTCTAAACTACGAGCAGTACTTC
CDR3aa: CSALMGQGEFLNYEQYF
j_gene: TRBJ2-7
v_gene: TRBV20-1
d_gene: TRBD1
abundance: NA

CDR3nt: TGTGCCAGCAGGGGCTCCGGGACTAGTCCCCTTCGGCAGTACTTC
CDR3aa: CASRGSGTSPLRQYF
j_gene: TRBJ2-7
v_gene: TRBV6-2/TRBV6-3
d_gene: TRBD2
abundance: many

CDR3nt: TGTGCCAGCAGCCAAGATCGGGGATTTCAGGGCACCGGGGAGCTGTTTTTT
CDR3aa: CASSQDRGFQGTGELFF
j_gene: TRBJ2-2
v_gene: TRBV14
d_gene: NA
abundance: NA

CDR3nt: TGTGCCAGTAGTATTGGGGATGGCACTGAAGCTTTCTTT
CDR3aa: CASSIGDGTEAFF
j_gene: TRBJ1-1
v_gene: TRBV19
d_gene: NA
abundance: few

CDR3nt: TGCGCCAGCAGCACTACAGGGGGGAGCAATCAGCCCCAGCATTTT
CDR3aa: CASSTTGGSNQPQHF
j_gene: TRBJ1-5
v_gene: TRBV4-1
d_gene: TRBD1
abundance: NA

CDR3nt: TGTGCCAGCTCACAGAGCAATCAGGGAGGAAGTCAGCCCCAGCATTTT
CDR3aa: CASSQSNQGGSQPQHF
j_gene: TRBJ1-5
v_gene: TRBV18
d_gene: NA
abundance: NA

CDR3nt: TGTGCCAGCACCCAAGACGGGACAGGGTTAGAAGATACGCAGTATTTT
CDR3aa: CASTQDGTGLEDTQYF
j_gene: TRBJ2-3
v_gene: TRBV3-1
d_gene: TRBD1
abundance: once

CDR3nt: TGTGCCATCAGTGAGACAGCTGATTCACCCCTCCACTTT
CDR3aa: CAISETADSPLHF
j_gene: TRBJ1-6
v_gene: TRBV10-3
d_gene: NA
abundance: NA

CDR3nt: TGTGCCAGCAGCTTTAGACGGGAGGGTGAGACCCAGTACTTC
CDR3aa: CASSFRREGETQYF
j_gene: TRBJ2-5
v_gene: TRBV13
d_gene: TRBD2
abundance: many

CDR3nt: TGTGCCAGCTCTGACATAGGAACGCAGTATTTT
CDR3aa: CASSDIGTQYF
j_gene: TRBJ2-3
v_gene: TRBV28
d_gene: NA
abundance: NA

CDR3nt: TGCAGTGCTGACCCGGGACAGGGTGACAATGAGCAGTTCTTC
CDR3aa: CSADPGQGDNEQFF
j_gene: TRBJ2-1
v_gene: TRBV20-1
d_gene: TRBD1
abundance: NA

CDR3nt: TGTGCCAGCAGCTTCCCGGGAGGTTCGGGTCGGACCGGGGAGCTGTTTTTT
CDR3aa: CASSFPGGSGRTGELFF
j_gene: TRBJ2-2
v_gene: TRBV11-2
d_gene: TRBD2
abundance: few

CDR3nt: TGCAGCGTTGGGGCGGGTATGGGCTACACCTTC
CDR3aa: CSVGAGMGYTF
j_gene: TRBJ1-2
v_gene: TRBV29-1
d_gene: NA
abundance: few

CDR3nt: TGTGCCAGCAGCCCGAACAGGGGAGGACCAGATACGCAGTATTTT
CDR3aa: CASSPNRGGPDTQYF
j_gene: TRBJ2-3
v_gene: TRBV12-3/TRBV12-4
d_gene: NA
abundance: many

CDR3nt: TGTGCCACCAGCAGAGTCGGTTATTCACCCCTCCACTTT
CDR3aa: CATSRVGYSPLHF
j_gene: TRBJ1-6
v_gene: TRBV15
d_gene: NA
abundance: few

CDR3nt: TGTGCCACCCTCCGGGACGAGATCTACGAGCAGTACTTC
CDR3aa: CATLRDEIYEQYF
j_gene: TRBJ2-7
v_gene: TRBV28
d_gene: NA
abundance: many

CDR3nt: TGTGCCAGCAGCTTAGAAGGGACAGATGGCTACACCTTC
CDR3aa: CASSLEGTDGYTF
j_gene: TRBJ1-2
v_gene: TRBV7-9
d_gene: TRBD1
abundance: many

CDR3nt: TGTGCCAGCAGCCACCGGGACAGGGGGGCCAATGAGCAGTTCTTC
CDR3aa: CASSHRDRGANEQFF
j_gene: TRBJ2-1
v_gene: TRBV3-1
d_gene: TRBD1
abundance: NA

CDR3nt: TGTGCCAGCAGTTTTGGGAGCGACTACAATGAGCAGTTCTTC
CDR3aa: CASSFGSDYNEQFF
j_gene: TRBJ2-1
v_gene: TRBV12-3/TRBV12-4
d_gene: NA
abundance: many

CDR3nt: TGCGCCAGCAGCCACTCCTGGAGTCAAGACAATGAGCAGTTCTTC
CDR3aa: CASSHSWSQDNEQFF
j_gene: TRBJ2-1
v_gene: TRBV4-1
d_gene: NA
abundance: NA

CDR3nt: TGTGCCAGCAGGGAATGGACTAGCGGAGTGGATGAGCAGTTCTTC
CDR3aa: CASREWTSGVDEQFF
j_gene: TRBJ2-1
v_gene: TRBV28
d_gene: TRBD2
abundance: few

CDR3nt: TGTGCCAGCTCACTAGGGGTCCCAAACACTGAAGCTTTCTTT
CDR3aa: CASSLGVPNTEAFF
j_gene: TRBJ1-1
v_gene: TRBV18
d_gene: NA
abundance: many

CDR3nt: TGTGCTAGTGGTTTGCCCCAGACAGGGGCTTCTGGAAACACCATATATTTT
CDR3aa: CASGLPQTGASGNTIYF
j_gene: TRBJ1-3
v_gene: TRBV12-5
d_gene: TRBD1
abundance: once

CDR3nt: TGTGCCAGCACCTACAGGAGCACTAACTATGGCTACACCTTC
CDR3aa: CASTYRSTNYGYTF
j_gene: TRBJ1-2
v_gene: TRBV12-3/TRBV12-4
d_gene: NA
abundance: many

CDR3nt: TGTGCCAGCAGCTTTAGTGCTAGCGGGGCCGGGGAGCAGTACTTC
CDR3aa: CASSFSASGAGEQYF
j_gene: TRBJ2-7
v_gene: TRBV11-2
d_gene: TRBD2
abundance: many

CDR3nt: TGTGCCAGCAGCCCAGCGGGGGCCACTGGAAACACCATATATTTT
CDR3aa: CASSPAGATGNTIYF
j_gene: TRBJ1-3
v_gene: TRBV7-9
d_gene: NA
abundance: NA